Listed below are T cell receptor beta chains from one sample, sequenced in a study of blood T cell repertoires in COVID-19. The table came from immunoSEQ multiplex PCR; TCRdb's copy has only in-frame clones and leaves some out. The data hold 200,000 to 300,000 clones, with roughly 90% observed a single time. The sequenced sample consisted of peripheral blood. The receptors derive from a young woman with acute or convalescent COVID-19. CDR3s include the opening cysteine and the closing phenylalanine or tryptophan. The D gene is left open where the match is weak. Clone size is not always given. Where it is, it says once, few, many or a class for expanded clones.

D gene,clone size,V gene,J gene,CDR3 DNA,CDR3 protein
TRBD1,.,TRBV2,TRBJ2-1,TGTGCCATTCCGGGGACAGGGGCTTACAATGAGCAGTTCTTC,CAIPGTGAYNEQFF
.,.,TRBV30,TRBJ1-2,TGTGCCTGGAGTGTACCAGGAAGGACTAACTATGGCTACACCTTC,CAWSVPGRTNYGYTF
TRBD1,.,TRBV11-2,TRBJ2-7,TGTGCCAGCAGCCCCGGGACAGCAATACGAGTGCAGTACTTC,CASSPGTAIRVQYF
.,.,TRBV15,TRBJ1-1,TGTGCCACCAGCAGAGGACACTGGAACACTGAAGCTTTCTTT,CATSRGHWNTEAFF
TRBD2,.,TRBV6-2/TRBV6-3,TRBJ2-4,TGTGCCAGCAGTTACAGCACTAGCGGGGGTATAGCCAAAAACATTCAGTACTTC,CASSYSTSGGIAKNIQYF
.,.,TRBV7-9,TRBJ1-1,TGTGCCAGCAGCTTACCAAAGGGGACTAACACTGAAGCTTTCTTT,CASSLPKGTNTEAFF
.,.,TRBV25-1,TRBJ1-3,TGTGCCAGCAGTGAATATGGGACATCCGGAAACACCATATATTTT,CASSEYGTSGNTIYF
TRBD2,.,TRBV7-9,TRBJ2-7,TGTGCCAGCAGCCTAGGACTAGCGGGAGGTAACGAGCAGTACTTC,CASSLGLAGGNEQYF
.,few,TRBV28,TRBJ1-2,TGTGCCAGCAGCCCCCCGACAGCATCCGCCTATGGCTACACCTTC,CASSPPTASAYGYTF
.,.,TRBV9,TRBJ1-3,TGTGCCAGCAGCGTAGATGTGGGGCTGACTGGAAACACCATATATTTT,CASSVDVGLTGNTIYF
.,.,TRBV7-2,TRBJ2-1,TGTGCCAGCAGCTCCCTTCGTCAGACCTACAATGAGCAGTTCTTC,CASSSLRQTYNEQFF
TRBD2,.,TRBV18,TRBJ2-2,TGTGCCAGCTCACCACTGGGACTAGCGGGAACCGGGGAGCTGTTTTTT,CASSPLGLAGTGELFF
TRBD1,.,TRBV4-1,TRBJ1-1,TGCGCCAGCAGCCTACCCGGGACAGCGAACACTGAAGCTTTCTTT,CASSLPGTANTEAFF
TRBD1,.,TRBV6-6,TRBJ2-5,TGTGCCAGCAGTTCTGGACGGGACAGGGATAGGAAGACCCAGTACTTC,CASSSGRDRDRKTQYF
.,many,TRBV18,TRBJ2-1,TGTGCCAGCTCACCTACTAGATACAATGAGCAGTTCTTC,CASSPTRYNEQFF
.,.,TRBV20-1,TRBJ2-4,TGCAGTGCTAGGCCGGAGTACTTC,CSARPEYF
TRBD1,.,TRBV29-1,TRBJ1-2,TGCAGCACGCGGGACAGGGGGCAGGCCTATGGCTACACCTTC,CSTRDRGQAYGYTF
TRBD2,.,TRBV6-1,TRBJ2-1,TGTGCCAGCAGTGAAAGGCCTAGCGGGAGCGCAAGCTCCTACAATGAGCAGTTCTTC,CASSERPSGSASSYNEQFF
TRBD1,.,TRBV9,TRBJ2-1,TGTGCCAGCAGCCTCCCCGGGGACAGGGGATACAATGAGCAGTTCTTC,CASSLPGDRGYNEQFF
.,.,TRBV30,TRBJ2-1,TGTGCCTGGTCGGGCGGGCTAAGCTCCTACAATGAGCAGTTCTTC,CAWSGGLSSYNEQFF
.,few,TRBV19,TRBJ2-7,TGTGCCAGTAGTAAGGACAGTACCTACGAGCAGTACTTC,CASSKDSTYEQYF
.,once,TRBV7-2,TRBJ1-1,TGTGCCAGCAGCCGACATGGTGCAGAAGCTTTCTTT,CASSRHGAEAFF
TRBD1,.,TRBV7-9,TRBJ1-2,TGTGCCAGCAGCTCCCCCAGGACAGGGGTAGACGGCTACACCTTC,CASSSPRTGVDGYTF
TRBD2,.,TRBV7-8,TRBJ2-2,TGTGCCAGCAGCTTGGGGAAACTAGCGGGAGCTCCCGGGGAGCTGTTTTTT,CASSLGKLAGAPGELFF
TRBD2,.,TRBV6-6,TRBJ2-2,TGTGCCAGCAGTTACTCCCTAGCGGGCTACACCGGGGAGCTGTTTTTT,CASSYSLAGYTGELFF
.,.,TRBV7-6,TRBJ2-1,TGTGCCAGCAGCTCGCGGACTCGTCGGAGCTCCTACAATGAGCAGTTCTTC,CASSSRTRRSSYNEQFF
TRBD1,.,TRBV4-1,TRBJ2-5,TGCGCCAGCAGCCGCGCCGGGACAGGGGGGGAGACCCAGTACTTC,CASSRAGTGGETQYF
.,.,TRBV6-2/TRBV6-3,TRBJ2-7,TGTGCCAGCAGCGACTACTACGAGCAGTACTTC,CASSDYYEQYF
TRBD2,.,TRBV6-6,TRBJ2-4,TGTGCCAGCAGATACCCCACCGGGACTAGCGGGAACATTCAGTACTTC,CASRYPTGTSGNIQYF
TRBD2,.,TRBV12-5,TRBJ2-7,TGTGCTAGTGCCATAGCGGGAGGATACTACGAGCAGTACTTC,CASAIAGGYYEQYF
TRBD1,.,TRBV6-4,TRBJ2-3,TGTGCCAGCAGTGACTGGGACAGCTCCCGGCAGTATTTT,CASSDWDSSRQYF
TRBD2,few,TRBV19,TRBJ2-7,TGTGCCAGTATGAGCGGGACTAGTGGCTACGAGCAGTACTTC,CASMSGTSGYEQYF
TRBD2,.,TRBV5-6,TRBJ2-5,TGTGCCAGCAGCCCCGTTCGGGCGGGAGGCCAAGAGACCCAGTACTTC,CASSPVRAGGQETQYF
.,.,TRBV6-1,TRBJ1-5,TGTGCCAGCAGTGAAGGTGTCTACAATCAGCCCCAGCATTTT,CASSEGVYNQPQHF
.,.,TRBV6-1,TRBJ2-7,TGTGCCAGCAGTGAACCCCAGGGAAGGTACGAGCAGTACTTC,CASSEPQGRYEQYF
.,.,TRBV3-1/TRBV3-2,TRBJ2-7,TGTGCCAGCAGCCAAGGGGACAGCGGGCAGCAGTACTTC,CASSQGDSGQQYF
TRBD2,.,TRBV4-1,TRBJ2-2,TGCGCCAGCAGCCAAGGCGGAAGCGGGGGGCCGTGGGGGGAGCTGTTTTTT,CASSQGGSGGPWGELFF
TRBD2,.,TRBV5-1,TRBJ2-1,TGCGCCAGCAGCTTGGTTGGCGGGAGGACGGGTGAGCAGTTCTTC,CASSLVGGRTGEQFF
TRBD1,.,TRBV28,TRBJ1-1,TGTGCCAGCAGTCAATGGGACAGGATCATGAACACTGAAGCTTTCTTT,CASSQWDRIMNTEAFF
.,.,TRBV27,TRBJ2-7,TGTGCCAGCAGTTTTGTCGACAGTTCCTACGAGCAGTACTTC,CASSFVDSSYEQYF
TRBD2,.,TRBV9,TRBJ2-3,TGTGCCAGCAGCGTAGGCGGGGGACGGGCAGATACGCAGTATTTT,CASSVGGGRADTQYF
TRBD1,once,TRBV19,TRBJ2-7,TGTGCCAGTAGTACGACAGGGGCGTCGCACGAGCAGTACTTC,CASSTTGASHEQYF
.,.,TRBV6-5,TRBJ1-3,TGTGCCAGCAGTTACCGGACAGTAGCCTCTGGAAACACCATATATTTT,CASSYRTVASGNTIYF
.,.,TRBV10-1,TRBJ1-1,TGCGCCAGCAGTGACCTCGGCACTGAAGCTTTCTTT,CASSDLGTEAFF
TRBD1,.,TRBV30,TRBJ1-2,TGTGCCTGGAGTGTACTAGGGACAGTAAACTATGGCTACACCTTC,CAWSVLGTVNYGYTF
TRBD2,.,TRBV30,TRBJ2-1,TGTGCCTGGAGTGTCTTCCGTAGCGGGAGGAATGAGCAGTTCTTC,CAWSVFRSGRNEQFF
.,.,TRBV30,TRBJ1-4,TGTGCCTGGGCGAGACAACAGGGACGCAATGAAAAACTGTTTTTT,CAWARQQGRNEKLFF
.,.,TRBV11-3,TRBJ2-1,TGTGCCAGCAGCTTAGTATTACTAGAGGGCGATGAGCAGTTCTTC,CASSLVLLEGDEQFF